The rows below give T cell receptor beta chains drawn from one sample of a study of shared clonotypes between healthy human individuals. Here immunoSEQ multiplex PCR was the method, and the copy in TCRdb shows in-frame clones only, minus some. The sample includes approximately 1,500,000 clones, roughly 96% of them seen just once. The sample taken for sequencing was naive CD4+ T cells sorted from blood. Every receptor here comes from a man younger than 45 in good health. Both conserved end residues are part of each CDR3. Each record gives: J gene, D gene, V gene, clone size, CDR3 protein, CDR3 DNA. D genes are given only for firm matches. Clone size is not always given. Where it is, it says once, few, many or a class for expanded clones.

j_gene: TRBJ2-5
d_gene: TRBD1
v_gene: TRBV10-2
abundance: .
CDR3aa: CASSESYRGETQYF
CDR3nt: TGCGCCAGCAGTGAGTCGTACAGGGGTGAGACCCAGTACTTC

j_gene: TRBJ2-3
d_gene: .
v_gene: TRBV19
abundance: .
CDR3aa: CASRQSTGGIGTQYF
CDR3nt: TGTGCCAGTAGGCAATCGACAGGAGGCATCGGTACGCAGTATTTT

j_gene: TRBJ1-6
d_gene: .
v_gene: TRBV18
abundance: .
CDR3aa: CASSPAASSYNSPLHF
CDR3nt: TGTGCCAGCTCACCCGCAGCTAGCTCCTATAATTCACCCCTCCACTTT

j_gene: TRBJ1-2
d_gene: .
v_gene: TRBV29-1
abundance: .
CDR3aa: CSVAVWGEDGYTF
CDR3nt: TGCAGCGTTGCAGTATGGGGAGAGGATGGCTACACCTTC

j_gene: TRBJ2-1
d_gene: TRBD2
v_gene: TRBV10-3
abundance: .
CDR3aa: CAISVGLAANYNEQFF
CDR3nt: TGTGCCATCAGTGTTGGACTAGCGGCAAACTACAATGAGCAGTTCTTC

j_gene: TRBJ2-5
d_gene: .
v_gene: TRBV5-1
abundance: once
CDR3aa: CASSLAARKETQYF
CDR3nt: TGCGCCAGCAGCTTGGCCGCCAGGAAAGAGACCCAGTACTTC

j_gene: TRBJ1-1
d_gene: TRBD1
v_gene: TRBV18
abundance: .
CDR3aa: CASSPTGEVAEAFF
CDR3nt: TGTGCCAGCTCACCGACAGGGGAGGTGGCAGAAGCTTTCTTT

j_gene: TRBJ2-7
d_gene: .
v_gene: TRBV10-1
abundance: .
CDR3aa: CASSSRAGAEQYF
CDR3nt: TGCGCCAGCTCTAGCAGAGCTGGAGCCGAGCAGTACTTC

j_gene: TRBJ1-5
d_gene: TRBD1
v_gene: TRBV4-1
abundance: .
CDR3aa: CASSQNTGDERHF
CDR3nt: TGCGCCAGCAGCCAAAACACAGGGGACGAAAGGCATTTT

j_gene: TRBJ2-2
d_gene: TRBD1
v_gene: TRBV5-1
abundance: .
CDR3aa: CASSLGDRAMNTGELFF
CDR3nt: TGCGCCAGCAGCTTGGGGGACAGAGCGATGAACACCGGGGAGCTGTTTTTT

j_gene: TRBJ2-1
d_gene: TRBD2
v_gene: TRBV9
abundance: .
CDR3aa: CASSVAPAGVDNEQFF
CDR3nt: TGTGCCAGCAGCGTAGCTCCAGCGGGAGTGGATAATGAGCAGTTCTTC

j_gene: TRBJ1-4
d_gene: .
v_gene: TRBV5-1
abundance: .
CDR3aa: CASSLVGTNEKLFF
CDR3nt: TGCGCCAGCAGCCTAGTTGGGACTAATGAAAAACTGTTTTTT

j_gene: TRBJ2-1
d_gene: TRBD1
v_gene: TRBV5-1
abundance: .
CDR3aa: CASSPSTGTGGPYNEQFF
CDR3nt: TGCGCCAGCAGCCCAAGTACCGGGACAGGGGGCCCCTACAATGAGCAGTTCTTC

j_gene: TRBJ1-3
d_gene: .
v_gene: TRBV11-2
abundance: .
CDR3aa: CASSLGGHSGNTIYF
CDR3nt: TGTGCCAGCAGCTTAGGGGGACACTCTGGAAACACCATATATTTT

j_gene: TRBJ1-3
d_gene: .
v_gene: TRBV15
abundance: .
CDR3aa: CATSRGLGPSSGNTIYF
CDR3nt: TGTGCCACCAGCAGAGGGTTGGGACCGAGCTCTGGAAACACCATATATTTT

j_gene: TRBJ1-5
d_gene: TRBD1
v_gene: TRBV5-8
abundance: .
CDR3aa: CASSLIQGASNQPQHF
CDR3nt: TGTGCCAGCAGCTTGATACAGGGGGCTAGCAATCAGCCCCAGCATTTT

j_gene: TRBJ2-2
d_gene: .
v_gene: TRBV27
abundance: .
CDR3aa: CASSWGPGTIPSGELFF
CDR3nt: TGTGCCAGCAGTTGGGGGCCCGGGACTATTCCGTCCGGGGAGCTGTTTTTT

j_gene: TRBJ1-1
d_gene: .
v_gene: TRBV7-2
abundance: .
CDR3aa: CASSLDWVAEAFF
CDR3nt: TGTGCCAGCAGCTTAGACTGGGTCGCTGAAGCTTTCTTT

j_gene: TRBJ2-7
d_gene: TRBD2
v_gene: TRBV5-1
abundance: .
CDR3aa: CASSWVSGSPYEQYF
CDR3nt: TGCGCCAGCAGCTGGGTTAGCGGGAGTCCCTACGAGCAGTACTTC

j_gene: TRBJ2-5
d_gene: TRBD2
v_gene: TRBV19
abundance: .
CDR3aa: CASSILPAGGPRETQYF
CDR3nt: TGTGCCAGTAGTATCCTCCCAGCGGGAGGGCCCCGGGAGACCCAGTACTTC

j_gene: TRBJ2-5
d_gene: TRBD1
v_gene: TRBV10-3
abundance: .
CDR3aa: CAISGTGAQETQYF
CDR3nt: TGTGCCATCAGTGGAACAGGGGCGCAAGAGACCCAGTACTTC

j_gene: TRBJ2-4
d_gene: TRBD2
v_gene: TRBV13
abundance: .
CDR3aa: CASSSGTSGRFYF
CDR3nt: TGTGCCAGCAGCTCAGGGACTAGCGGGAGGTTTTACTTC

j_gene: TRBJ2-1
d_gene: TRBD1
v_gene: TRBV6-5
abundance: .
CDR3aa: CASSSGQGSPNEQFF
CDR3nt: TGTGCCAGCAGTTCCGGACAGGGTTCCCCCAATGAGCAGTTCTTC

j_gene: TRBJ2-1
d_gene: .
v_gene: TRBV28
abundance: .
CDR3aa: CASSSIGQTGGPINEQFF
CDR3nt: TGTGCCAGCAGTTCCATTGGACAGACGGGAGGCCCAATCAATGAGCAGTTCTTC

j_gene: TRBJ2-1
d_gene: TRBD2
v_gene: TRBV19
abundance: .
CDR3aa: CASSRRGTSGRSSYNEQFF
CDR3nt: TGTGCCAGTAGTAGGCGGGGGACTAGCGGGAGATCCTCCTACAATGAGCAGTTCTTC

j_gene: TRBJ2-7
d_gene: .
v_gene: TRBV11-2
abundance: .
CDR3aa: CASSPRPAHYEQYF
CDR3nt: TGTGCCAGCAGCCCAAGGCCCGCCCACTACGAGCAGTACTTC